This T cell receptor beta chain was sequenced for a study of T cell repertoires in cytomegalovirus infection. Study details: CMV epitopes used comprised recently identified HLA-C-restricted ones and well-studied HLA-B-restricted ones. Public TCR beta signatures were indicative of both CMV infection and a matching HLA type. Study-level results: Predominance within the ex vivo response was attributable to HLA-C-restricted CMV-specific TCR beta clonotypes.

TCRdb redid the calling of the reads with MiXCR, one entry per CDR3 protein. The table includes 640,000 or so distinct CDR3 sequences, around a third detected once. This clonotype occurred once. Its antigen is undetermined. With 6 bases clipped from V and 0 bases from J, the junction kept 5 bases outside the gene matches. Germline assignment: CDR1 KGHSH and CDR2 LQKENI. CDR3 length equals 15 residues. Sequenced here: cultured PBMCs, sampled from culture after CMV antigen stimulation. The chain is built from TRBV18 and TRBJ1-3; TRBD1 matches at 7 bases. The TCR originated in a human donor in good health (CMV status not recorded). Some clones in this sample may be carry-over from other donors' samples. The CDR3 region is CASSHGTDSGNTIYF. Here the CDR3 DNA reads TGTGCCAGCTCCCACGGGACAGACTCTGGAAACACCATATATTTT.